The rows below give T cell receptor beta chains drawn from one sample of a study of cytomegalovirus exposure and HLA in healthy donors. Method: immunoSEQ multiplex PCR; TCRdb's copy keeps in-frame clones and lacks some. The sample shows some 340,000 clones, around 87% of them seen only once. Sequenced: PBMCs. The origin of the receptors is a woman in her 30s in good health and CMV-seropositive. Each CDR3 is given with its conserved first and last residue. D genes are given only for firm matches. Some rows have no size entry. The others give once, few or many, or a class for an expanded clone.

TRBJ2-7,TRBD2,-,TRBV7-9,CASSLGLAGAYEQYF,TGTGCCAGCAGCTTAGGACTAGCGGGGGCTTACGAGCAGTACTTC
TRBJ2-1,-,few,TRBV6-1,CASSVEAGYNEQFF,TGTGCCAGCAGTGTGGAGGCAGGGTACAATGAGCAGTTCTTC
TRBJ1-2,TRBD1,-,TRBV6-6,CASSSATGLDYGYTF,TGTGCCAGCAGTTCCGCGACAGGGTTGGACTATGGCTACACCTTC
TRBJ2-7,-,-,TRBV19,CASSIKPGPYYEQYF,TGTGCCAGTAGTATTAAACCGGGACCTTACTACGAGCAGTACTTC
TRBJ2-5,-,-,TRBV28,CASSFSLSAGTLEETQYF,TGTGCCAGCAGTTTTAGTTTATCCGCCGGGACTTTAGAAGAGACCCAGTACTTC
TRBJ2-7,TRBD1,-,TRBV15,CATQRDRGQTYEQYF,TGTGCCACCCAGCGTGACAGGGGGCAAACCTACGAGCAGTACTTC
TRBJ2-3,TRBD1,-,TRBV14,CASSPGQGDSTDTQYF,TGTGCCAGCAGCCCTGGACAGGGGGATAGCACAGATACGCAGTATTTT
TRBJ2-7,-,-,TRBV6-6,CASSYPRGAASGQYF,TGTGCCAGCAGTTACCCCCGGGGGGCGGCGAGTGGGCAGTACTTC
TRBJ2-1,-,-,TRBV9,CASSPGDRYNEQFF,TGTGCCAGCAGCCCCGGGGACCGGTACAATGAGCAGTTCTTC
TRBJ2-5,-,-,TRBV6-5,CASSHRDPRGTQYF,TGTGCCAGCAGCCACCGGGACCCTAGGGGGACCCAGTACTTC
TRBJ1-1,-,-,TRBV9,CASSRLPIGGTGEAFF,TGTGCCAGCAGCCGCTTACCCATAGGGGGGACGGGTGAAGCTTTCTTT
TRBJ1-4,-,-,TRBV20-1,CSGEGGEKLFF,TGCAGTGGAGAGGGGGGTGAAAAACTGTTTTTT
TRBJ1-2,-,-,TRBV29-1,CSVGDGGNYGYTF,TGCAGCGTTGGAGATGGGGGGAACTATGGCTACACCTTC
TRBJ2-1,TRBD2,-,TRBV4-1,CASSPLAGSSNEQFF,TGCGCCAGCAGCCCTTTAGCGGGGTCCTCCAATGAGCAGTTCTTC
TRBJ1-5,TRBD1,-,TRBV28,CASSFGTDVSQPQHF,TGTGCCAGCAGTTTCGGGACAGATGTAAGCCAGCCCCAGCATTTT
TRBJ1-1,-,-,TRBV29-1,CSVEAEITEAFF,TGCAGCGTTGAGGCGGAGATCACTGAAGCTTTCTTT
TRBJ1-1,-,-,TRBV20-1,CSATLGTEAFF,TGCAGTGCCACCCTGGGCACTGAAGCTTTCTTT
TRBJ2-5,-,-,TRBV27,CASSPLIGTSEETQYF,TGTGCCAGCAGTCCACTGATCGGGACAAGTGAAGAGACCCAGTACTTC
TRBJ2-7,TRBD2,-,TRBV6-1,CASSNLAGGYEQYF,TGTGCCAGCAGTAATCTAGCGGGAGGTTACGAGCAGTACTTC
TRBJ2-1,-,-,TRBV19,CASSGGPYNEQFF,TGTGCCAGTAGCGGGGGGCCCTACAATGAGCAGTTCTTC
TRBJ2-1,-,-,TRBV6-5,CASSYGGNYNEQFF,TGTGCCAGCAGTTATGGGGGGAACTACAATGAGCAGTTCTTC
TRBJ2-7,-,-,TRBV6-1,CASQTPSGFYEQYF,TGTGCCAGCCAAACACCCTCAGGGTTCTACGAGCAGTACTTC
TRBJ1-2,TRBD1,-,TRBV5-4,CASTTTGTGNGYTF,TGTGCCAGCACAACAACCGGGACAGGGAATGGCTACACCTTC
TRBJ2-2,-,-,TRBV4-1,CASSQDKAGELFF,TGCGCCAGCAGCCAAGATAAAGCCGGGGAGCTGTTTTTT
TRBJ1-1,-,-,TRBV27,CASSFKRGVGNTEAFF,TGTGCCAGCAGTTTTAAGAGGGGCGTTGGGAACACTGAAGCTTTCTTT
TRBJ2-1,-,-,TRBV7-2,CASSLGGVLYNEQFF,TGTGCCAGCAGCTTAGGAGGGGTATTGTACAATGAGCAGTTCTTC
TRBJ1-2,-,-,TRBV19,CASSLPGRRGYGYTF,TGTGCCAGTAGTCTCCCCGGACGCAGGGGCTATGGCTACACCTTC
TRBJ1-2,-,-,TRBV12-5,CASGFREYGYTF,TGTGCTAGTGGTTTCCGGGAGTATGGCTACACCTTC
TRBJ1-5,-,-,TRBV13,CASSPRDTQPQHF,TGTGCCAGCAGCCCCAGGGATACGCAGCCCCAGCATTTT
TRBJ2-7,-,once,TRBV29-1,CSGSGINYEQYF,TGCAGCGGCTCCGGGATCAACTACGAGCAGTACTTC
TRBJ1-2,TRBD1,-,TRBV5-8,CASSQDRPYGYTF,TGTGCCAGCAGCCAGGACAGGCCCTATGGCTACACCTTC
TRBJ2-7,TRBD1,-,TRBV7-3,CASSLGGGYEQYF,TGTGCCAGCAGCCTAGGGGGCGGGTACGAGCAGTACTTC
TRBJ1-4,-,-,TRBV6-5,CASSPRKF,TGTGCCAGCAGTCCAAGAAAATTT
TRBJ2-2,-,-,TRBV10-2,CASSDGASRGDTGELFF,TGCGCCAGCAGTGATGGGGCTAGCCGCGGTGACACCGGGGAGCTGTTTTTT
TRBJ2-6,-,-,TRBV4-3,CASSQDSGAGANVLTF,TGCGCCAGCAGCCAAGATTCAGGGGCGGGGGCCAACGTCCTGACTTTC
TRBJ1-2,-,-,TRBV19,CASLGPVDTYGYTF,TGTGCGAGCCTTGGCCCTGTTGATACATATGGCTACACCTTC
TRBJ2-7,TRBD2,-,TRBV4-2,CASSQVGTSGTYEQYF,TGTGCCAGCAGCCAAGTCGGGACTAGCGGTACCTACGAGCAGTACTTC
TRBJ1-2,TRBD1,once,TRBV5-4,CASSSSQGADGYTF,TGTGCCAGCAGCTCCTCTCAGGGGGCGGATGGCTACACCTTC
TRBJ2-7,TRBD2,-,TRBV5-1,CASSVAGRERYEQYF,TGCGCCAGCAGTGTAGCGGGCCGGGAGCGTTACGAGCAGTACTTC
TRBJ2-2,-,few,TRBV10-2,CASSVHLNTGELFF,TGCGCCAGCAGTGTGCACCTAAACACCGGGGAGCTGTTTTTT